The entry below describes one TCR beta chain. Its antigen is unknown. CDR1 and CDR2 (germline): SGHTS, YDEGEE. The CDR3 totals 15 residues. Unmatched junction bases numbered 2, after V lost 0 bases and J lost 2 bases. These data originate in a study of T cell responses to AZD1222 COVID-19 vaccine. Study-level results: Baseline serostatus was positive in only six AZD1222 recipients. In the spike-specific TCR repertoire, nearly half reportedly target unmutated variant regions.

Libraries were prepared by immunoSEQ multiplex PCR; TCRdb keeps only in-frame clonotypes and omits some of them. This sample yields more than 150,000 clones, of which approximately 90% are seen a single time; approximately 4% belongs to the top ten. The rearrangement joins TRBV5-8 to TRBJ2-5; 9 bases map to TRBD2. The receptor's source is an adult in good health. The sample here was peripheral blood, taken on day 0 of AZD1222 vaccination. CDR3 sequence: CASSLGGRVQETQYF. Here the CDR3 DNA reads TGTGCCAGCAGCTTGGGCGGGAGGGTGCAAGAGACCCAGTACTTC. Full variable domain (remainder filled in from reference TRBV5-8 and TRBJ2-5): EAGVTQSPTHLIKTRGQQATLRCSPISGHTSVYWYQQALGLGLQFLLWYDEGEERNRGNFPPRFSGRQFPNYSSELNVNALELEDSALYLCASSLGGRVQETQYFGPGTRLLVL.